The source of this T cell receptor beta chain is a study of T cells in Graves' hyperthyroidism and ophthalmopathy. General study findings and limits: The authors' 13 V-J model separated ophthalmopathy from stable hyperthyroidism. Most thyroid clonotypes expanded above 0.001 were also detected in blood.

Amplification yielded TCR beta CDR3 regions, with RNA transcripts as the source. RT-PCR in the first round (using the HTBI primer set) targeted the TCR CDR3. MiXCR, applied by TCRdb to the multiplex PCR reads, yields one record per CDR3 protein. The sample holds some 350,000 distinct CDR3 sequences, about a fifth seen once. Lactation, pregnancy, other autoimmune disease or uncontrolled infection led to exclusion of patients. Orbital computed tomography, thyroid ultrasound, serum thyroxine and TRAb, and clinical symptoms together informed the diagnoses. The germline gives CDR1 LGHNT, CDR2 FRNRAP. The CDR3 runs to 16 residues. Trimming removed 2 bases from V and 9 bases from J, with 17 bases in between. This clonotype was seen only a few times. Antigen: not known.

The chain couples TRBV12-5 to TRBJ1-6; D unclear. The sample consisted of blood. The receptor comes from a woman aged 18-29 years with Graves' hyperthyroidism. CDR3 coding DNA: TGTGCTAGTGGTTTGTTGACTGGAGAGGGCCTTTCACCCCTCCACTTT. Amino acids: CASGLLTGEGLSPLHF.